This TCR beta chain was sequenced for a study of regulatory T cells in long-lasting Graves disease. General study results and limits: With persistent disease, TRBV28, TRBJ1-2 and TRBJ2-5 were the favored segments. Persistent Graves' patients possessed reduced TCR diversity relative to recently diagnosed ones.

There are 12 residues in the CDR3. As to time point: newly diagnosed GD, antithyroid drugs for less than 3 months. After RNA was extracted from PBMCs, the TCR library was made from it. The table lists this clonotype with many counts. Its antigen is unidentified. An end of the junction does not agree with germline; a read error may underlie this. Through Arm-PCR of CDR3 regions and iRepertoire HTBI primers, TCR beta libraries were built. TCRdb re-derived calls from the multiplex PCR reads in MiXCR, one entry per CDR3 protein. The table lists roughly 610,000 distinct CDR3 sequences, 15% to 20% of them singletons, with 12% in the top ten. The same sample was also studied in work on T cells in Graves' hyperthyroidism and ophthalmopathy.

Specimen: peripheral blood mononuclear cells (PBMCs), collected at new diagnosis, from a patient treated with antithyroid drugs. This TCR derives from a man aged 18-30 years with Graves disease. V and J are TRBV12-3 or TRBV12-4 and TRBJ2-3; D remains ambiguous. DNA for the CDR3: TGCGCCAGCAGCTTTGGCACAGATACGCAGTATTTT. It codes for CASSFGTDTQYF.